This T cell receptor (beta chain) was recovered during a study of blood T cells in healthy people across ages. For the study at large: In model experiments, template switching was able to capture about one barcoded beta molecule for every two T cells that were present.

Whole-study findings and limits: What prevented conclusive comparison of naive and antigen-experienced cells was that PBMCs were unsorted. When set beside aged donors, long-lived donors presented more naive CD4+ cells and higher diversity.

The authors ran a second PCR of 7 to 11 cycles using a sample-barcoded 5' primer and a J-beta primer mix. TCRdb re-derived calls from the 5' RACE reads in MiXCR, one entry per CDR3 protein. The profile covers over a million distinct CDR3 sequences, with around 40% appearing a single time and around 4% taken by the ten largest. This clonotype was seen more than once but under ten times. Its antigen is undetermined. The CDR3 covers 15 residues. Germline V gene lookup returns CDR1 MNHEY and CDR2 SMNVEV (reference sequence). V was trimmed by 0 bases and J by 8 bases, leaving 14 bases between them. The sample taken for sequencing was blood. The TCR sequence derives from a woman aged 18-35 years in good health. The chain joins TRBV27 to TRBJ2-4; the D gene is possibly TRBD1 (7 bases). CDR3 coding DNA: TGTGCCAGCAGTTTATCGGGGGGACAGAGGGACATTCAGTACTTC. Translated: CASSLSGGQRDIQYF.